This entry is about one TCR beta chain. The CDR3 length is 14 residues. Germline-derived CDR1 and CDR2 are MDHEN and SYDVKM. Trimming pared 5 bases from V and 2 bases from J, leaving 11 bases between. Source study methods: Reference gene primer amplification gave nucleated cell count estimates. Repertoires were generated with immunoSEQ multiplex PCR, while TCRdb's copy carries only in-frame clones and drops some. V, J and clone size derive from that table, while D and trimming were established from the DNA sequence. The repertoire consists of some 240,000 clones, with roughly 88% occurring once and the leading ten covering approximately 1.3%. The sample belongs to a study of blood T cell repertoires in COVID-19. Turning to the study itself: Collection of acute and convalescent COVID-19 samples took place in the United States, Italy and Spain. The cDNA or gDNA used as material had been derived from T cells, B-cell-depleted T cells, or PBMCs.

J is TRBJ2-3 and V is TRBV28; TRBD1 is a possible D gene (6 bases). Sequencing used peripheral blood. This sequence was found in a woman between 40 and 50 years old who had recovered from COVID-19. The CDR3 sequence is CASSHQGHTDTQYF. CDR3 nucleotides: TGTGCCAGCAGTCATCAGGGGCACACAGATACGCAGTATTTT. Full variable domain (missing parts from reference TRBV28 and TRBJ2-3): DVKVTQSSRYLVKRTGEKVFLECVQDMDHENMFWYRQDPGLGLRLIYFSYDVKMKEKGDIPEGYSVSREKKERFSLILESASTNQTSMYLCASSHQGHTDTQYFGPGTRLTVL.